A single sample is the source of the 26 T cell receptor beta chains below, sequenced in a study of blood T cell repertoires in COVID-19. Profiled with immunoSEQ multiplex PCR; TCRdb holds only in-frame clones, not every one. The sample has 200,000 to 300,000 clones, around 88% seen once; the top ten hold under 2.5%. Sequencing was done on a sample of peripheral blood. These receptors were taken from a man in his thirties or forties with active or convalescent COVID-19.

The gene calls are TRBV21-1 and TRBJ2-7; the table's D call of TRBD1 was not tested on the DNA. TRBV21-1 is tagged as a pseudogene. This CDR3 is 12 amino acids long. For the CDR3, the DNA is TGTGCCAGCAAACTCGACAGAAACGAGCAGTACTTC. Amino acid sequence: CASKLDRNEQYF.

The chain carries TRBV25-1 and TRBJ1-2, with 7 positions matching TRBD1. Trimming cost V 7 bases and J 4 bases; bases outside gene matches: 6. Germline V gene lookup returns CDR1 MGHDK and CDR2 SYGVNS. This CDR3 contains 13 residues. The CDR3 DNA reads TGTGCCAGCAACACAGGGGACGGCTATGGCTACACCTTC. Protein product: CASNTGDGYGYTF.

V and J are TRBV5-1 and TRBJ1-1, with TRBD1 identical over 9 bases. V gave up 0 bases and J gave up 9 bases; unmatched junction bases: 9. This CDR3 contains 15 residues. The germline V gene encodes CDR1 SGHRS and CDR2 YFSETQ. The CDR3: CASSLAGQGRLQAFF. The CDR3 DNA reads TGCGCCAGCAGCTTGGCCGGACAGGGGAGGCTTCAAGCTTTCTTT. Full variable domain (outside the CDR3, taken from reference TRBV5-1 and TRBJ1-1): KAGVTQTPRYLIKTRGQQVTLSCSPISGHRSVSWYQQTPGQGLQFLFEYFSETQRNKGNFPGRFSGRQFSNSRSEMNVSTLELGDSALYLCASSLAGQGRLQAFFGQGTRLTVV.

The V call is TRBV27, the J call TRBJ2-7; 7 nucleotides align to TRBD1. Germline values: CDR1 MNHEY, CDR2 SMNVEV (reference sequence). The J segment lost 5 bases and the V segment lost 0 bases, leaving 13 bases of the junction unmatched. The CDR3 extends over 17 amino acids. For the CDR3, the DNA is TGTGCCAGCAGTTTATCAGGGGGCCCATATCGGAAGGACGAGCAGTACTTC. Its protein product is CASSLSGGPYRKDEQYF.

The chain has TRBV19 and TRBJ2-7, with TRBD1 matching 7 bases. Germline CDR1 is LNHDA and CDR2 is SQIVND (reference sequence). The V and J ends lost 3 bases and 3 bases, in that order; junction bases with no gene match: 8. This CDR3 comprises 15 residues. CDR3 in DNA: TGTGCCAGTAGTATGATCCGGGACAGTATCTACGAGCAGTACTTC. Residues: CASSMIRDSIYEQYF.

The rearrangement uses TRBV5-1 and TRBJ1-1; D is perhaps TRBD1 (5 bases). CDR1 and CDR2 (germline): SGHRS, YFSETQ. This CDR3 region has 14 residues. The V gene lost 4 bases and the J gene lost 6 bases, with 16 bases spanning the gap. The CDR3 DNA follows: TGCGCCAGCAGCACGACAGCCCGTAAATCTGAAGCTTTCTTT. The encoded protein is CASSTTARKSEAFF.

This clone came up once. The J gene is TRBJ1-5, the V gene TRBV3-1 (or the pseudogene TRBV3-2), with TRBD1 matching 10 bases. Germline V lookup: CDR1 LGHDT, CDR2 YNNKEL (reference sequence). The CDR3 has 14 residues. V shed 6 bases, J shed 6 bases, and the junction held 5 bases outside the gene matches. The DNA of the CDR3 is TGTGCCAGCAGTCGGGACAGGGGATCTCAGCCCCAGCATTTT. Translation gives CASSRDRGSQPQHF.

A few counts support this clone. This chain links TRBV11-2 with TRBJ2-1; possible D gene TRBD1, 6 bases. V was pared by 5 bases and J by 10 bases, with 15 bases between. CDR3 size: 13 residues. The V gene's germline CDR1 is SGHAT and CDR2 FQNNGV. For the CDR3, the DNA is TGTGCCAGCAGCCCTAACAGGGACCGGGAGCAGTTCTTC. Protein product: CASSPNRDREQFF.

The chain couples TRBV7-2 to TRBJ2-5; no reliable D call. Deletions cut 5 bases from V and 1 base from J, with 14 bases between. The CDR3 length is 15 residues. Germline lookup yields CDR1 SGHTA and CDR2 FQGNSA. The CDR3 spells CASSPLTHGQETQYF. CDR3 DNA sequence: TGTGCCAGCAGCCCCCTCACACATGGCCAAGAGACCCAGTACTTC. The full variable domain, completed using reference TRBV7-2 and TRBJ2-5, is GAGVSQSPSNKVTEKGKDVELRCDPISGHTALYWYRQSLGQGLEFLIYFQGNSAPDKSGLPSDRFSAERTGGSVSTLTIQRTQQEDSAVYLCASSPLTHGQETQYFGPGTRLLVL.

This clone was recorded once. The V gene is TRBV6-5, the J gene TRBJ1-2; D uncertain. Germline CDR1 and CDR2: MNHEY and SVGAGI. This CDR3 has 12 residues. V shed 5 bases and J shed 5 bases, with 9 bases lying between them. The CDR3 sequence is CASSPGIYGYTF. The DNA of the CDR3 is TGTGCCAGCAGTCCGGGGATTTATGGCTACACCTTC.

In nucleotides, the CDR3 is TGCGCCAGCTGGACAGGTGACCCTTACGAGCAGTACTTC. Translating gives CASWTGDPYEQYF. The chain joins TRBV10-2 to TRBJ2-7, with 7 bases identical to TRBD1. J lost 4 bases, V lost 8 bases, and 8 bases had no gene match. This CDR3 is built from 13 residues. Looked up from germline, CDR1 is WSHSY and CDR2 is SAAADI.

This chain joins TRBV10-3 and TRBJ1-6, with 9 positions matching TRBD1. V lost 10 bases, J lost 6 bases, and 7 bases stayed unmatched. Germline V gene lookup returns CDR1 ENHRY and CDR2 SYGVKD. The CDR3 runs 14 residues. The CDR3 nucleotides are TGTGCCACAGACCCGGGACAGGGTAATTCACCCCTCCACTTT. Translating gives CATDPGQGNSPLHF.

J is TRBJ2-1 and V is TRBV6-5, with a tentative D call TRBD1 (5 bases). CDR3 length: 15 residues. Germline V gene sequence: CDR1 MNHEY, CDR2 SVGAGI. V gave up 0 bases and J gave up 0 bases, with 6 bases separating them. CDR3 sequence reads: CASSYSQGSYNEQFF. The DNA for the CDR3 is TGTGCCAGCAGTTACTCCCAGGGCTCCTACAATGAGCAGTTCTTC.

This clone was detected only once. The CDR3 coding sequence is TGTGCCAGCAGCCAAACTATTGGCGGGGAGCTGTTTTTT. It translates to CASSQTIGGELFF. The rearrangement links TRBV12-3 or TRBV12-4 to TRBJ2-2; D unresolved. The CDR3 runs to 13 residues. V lost 6 bases, J lost 7 bases, and 12 bases lay in between.

The chain is built from TRBV6-1 and TRBJ2-7; 7 nucleotides align to TRBD2. The J segment lost 4 bases and the V segment lost 4 bases, leaving 13 bases of the junction unmatched. In germline, CDR1 is MNHNS, CDR2 SASEGT. The CDR3 has 16 amino acids. The CDR3 reads CASSGPTSEVQYEQYF. The CDR3 nucleotides read TGTGCCAGCAGTGGCCCTACTAGCGAGGTACAGTACGAGCAGTACTTC.

The CDR3 DNA reads TGTGCCAGCAGACAGGGGTGGGGAGCCTACAATGAGCAGTTCTTC. It translates to CASRQGWGAYNEQFF. The chain is built from TRBV7-8 and TRBJ2-1, with 7 positions matching TRBD1. The germline CDR1 and CDR2 sequences are SGHVS and FQNEAQ. The CDR3 consists of 15 residues. Trimming took 6 bases from V and 2 from J; bases not matched to a gene: 7.

V gene TRBV18 combines with J gene TRBJ1-1; D is undetermined. CDR1 is KGHSH and CDR2 is LQKENI in the germline V gene. CDR3 length equals 14 residues. V lost 3 bases to trimming and J lost 0 bases, with 8 bases between them. CDR3 residues: CASSPTELNTEAFF. In DNA, the CDR3 is TGTGCCAGCTCACCTACAGAGCTGAACACTGAAGCTTTCTTT.

The V gene is TRBV2, the J gene TRBJ1-5; D remains unclear. Germline CDR1 and CDR2: SNHLY and FYNNEI. The CDR3 runs to 11 residues. Deletions cut 6 bases from V and 5 bases from J, with 5 bases between. CDR3 sequence: CASSRDQPQHF. The CDR3 region has the DNA TGTGCCAGCAGCCGCGATCAGCCCCAGCATTTT.

Regarding this clone: A much larger clone differs from this one at a single base, so this may be a read error. J is TRBJ1-5 and V is TRBV27; the D gene is possibly TRBD1 (5 bases). The V and J ends lost 6 bases and 4 bases respectively, with 13 bases between them. The CDR3 sequence is 14 residues long. Germline CDR1 reads MNHEY; CDR2 reads SMNVEV (reference sequence). The CDR3 nucleotides are TGTGCCAGCAGCGACAAGGGGCCAAATCAGCCCCAGCATTTT. Its protein is CASSDKGPNQPQHF.

There are a few counts of this clone. CDR3 DNA sequence: TGTGCCAGCAGGCCCAGGGGGATGTATGAAAAACTGTTTTTT. Amino acids: CASRPRGMYEKLFF. The chain employs TRBV27 and TRBJ1-4; 7 bases line up with TRBD1. Losses at the gene ends were 6 bases for V and 6 bases for J; bases not matched to a gene: 7. Germline loops: CDR1 MNHEY, CDR2 SMNVEV (reference sequence). There are 14 residues in the CDR3.

The chain recombines TRBV5-1 with TRBJ2-6; 10 positions agree with TRBD1. J was trimmed by 0 bases and V by 2 bases; bases with no gene match: 8. The CDR3 extends over 19 amino acids. Germline values: CDR1 SGHRS, CDR2 YFSETQ. The CDR3 DNA sequence: TGCGCCAGCAGCTTTACCGGGACAGGGGTCCGCTCTGGGGCCAACGTCCTGACTTTC. Amino acid sequence: CASSFTGTGVRSGANVLTF.

This chain connects TRBV5-6 to TRBJ1-1; D gene ambiguous. The CDR3 runs 15 residues. Germline lookup yields CDR1 SGHDT and CDR2 YYEEEE. The V end lost 1 base, the J end lost 4 bases, and 14 bases lay between the germline ends. CDR3 sequence reads: CASSLYGGSVTEAFF. CDR3 nucleotide sequence: TGTGCCAGCAGCTTGTACGGTGGTTCGGTCACTGAAGCTTTCTTT.

The table lists this clone with a count of one. CDR3 region: CASSQGALDTDTQYF. In DNA, the CDR3 is TGTGCCAGCAGCCAGGGGGCGCTGGACACAGATACGCAGTATTTT. V usage is TRBV3-1 (or the pseudogene TRBV3-2) and J usage is TRBJ2-3; possible D gene TRBD1, 6 bases. Germline-derived CDR1 and CDR2 are LGHDT and YNNKEL (reference sequence). The CDR3 runs to 15 residues. The V gene lost 3 bases and the J gene lost 2 bases, with 12 bases spanning the gap.

The CDR3 DNA follows: TGTGCCAGCAGCTCAGGCGTCCGGGGGACCTATGGCTACACCTTC. Protein product: CASSSGVRGTYGYTF. The chain joins TRBV9 to TRBJ1-2; TRBD1 might be the D (5 bases). Trimming stripped 4 bases from V and 4 bases from J, with 17 bases between. The CDR3 consists of 15 residues. Per germline, CDR1 SGDLS and CDR2 YYNGEE.

This chain joins TRBV4-3 and TRBJ1-6; maybe TRBD1 (6 bases). This CDR3 region has 19 residues. Germline CDR1 is LGHNA and CDR2 is YSLEER. With 0 bases removed from V and 7 bases from J, the gap between germline ends came to 22 bases. Written as DNA, the CDR3 is TGCGCCAGCAGCCAAGATCTTGGGATTGGGACACTAGAGAATTCACCCCTCCACTTT. Its translation is CASSQDLGIGTLENSPLHF.

The chain is built from TRBV2 and TRBJ2-3, with 12 bases matching TRBD2. J gave up 12 bases and V 8 bases, and 6 bases lay outside the gene matches. CDR1 and CDR2 (germline): SNHLY, FYNNEI. The CDR3 runs to 12 residues. CDR3 loop: CASRLAGEKQYF. As DNA, the CDR3 is TGTGCCAGCCGACTAGCGGGGGAGAAACAGTATTTT.